What follows are 7 T cell receptor beta chains derived from one specimen sequenced in a study of blood T cell repertoires in COVID-19. Sequencing used immunoSEQ multiplex PCR; TCRdb keeps in-frame clones, though not all of them. The sample shows just over 300,000 clones, 87% of them seen only once. The sequencing sample was made of PBMCs or T cells enriched from blood (not recorded which). These receptors were obtained from a woman under 30 who had recovered from COVID-19.

The V gene is TRBV6-2 or TRBV6-3, the J gene TRBJ1-1, with TRBD1 as a possible D gene (6 bases). The V gene lost 2 bases and the J gene lost 6 bases, with 7 bases spanning the gap. The germline gives CDR1 MNHEY, CDR2 SVGEGT. The CDR3 is made up of 12 amino acids. The CDR3 nucleotides are TGTGCCAGCAGTTACAAGGGGGCTGAAGCTTTCTTT. It yields the protein CASSYKGAEAFF.

V is TRBV6-1 and J is TRBJ1-1, with D perhaps matching TRBD1 (5 bases). The CDR3 spans 14 residues. V was shortened by 0 bases and J by 6 bases, with 11 bases between the two germline ends. In germline, CDR1 is MNHNS, CDR2 SASEGT. The CDR3 is CASSEAFWGAEAFF. DNA of the CDR3: TGTGCCAGCAGTGAAGCGTTTTGGGGGGCTGAAGCTTTCTTT.

V is TRBV7-9 and J is TRBJ1-2; the match to TRBD1 covers 10 bases. CDR1 and CDR2 (germline): SEHNR, FQNEAQ (reference sequence). Trimming cost V 4 bases and J 3 bases; bases outside gene matches: 8. The CDR3 contains 16 residues. The DNA for the CDR3 is TGTGCCAGCAGCTACCTAAGACAGGGGGCCGACTATGGCTACACCTTC. Encoded protein: CASSYLRQGADYGYTF.

This sequence joins TRBV5-5 and TRBJ1-1; 8 bases line up with TRBD1. The CDR3 is 16 residues long. Germline CDR1 and CDR2: SGHKS and YYEKEE (reference sequence). With 6 bases clipped from V and 6 bases from J, the junction kept 16 bases outside the gene matches. The CDR3 region is CASTWMMGQEDAEAFF. Here the CDR3 DNA reads TGTGCCAGCACCTGGATGATGGGACAGGAGGACGCTGAAGCTTTCTTT.

The CDR3 protein is CASSYTRTGDPQETQYF. CDR3 sequence (DNA): TGTGCCAGCAGTTACACGCGGACAGGGGATCCCCAAGAGACCCAGTACTTC. The rearrangement links TRBV6-2 or TRBV6-3 to TRBJ2-5; 9 bases line up with TRBD1. This CDR3 region has 17 residues. With 2 bases clipped from V and 1 base from J, the junction kept 8 bases outside the gene matches. Germline values: CDR1 MNHEY, CDR2 SVGEGT.

This clone was found once. The chain is built from TRBV9 and TRBJ1-1, with D unresolved. The CDR3 sequence is 14 residues long. Germline V gives CDR1 SGDLS, CDR2 YYNGEE. Deletions cut 0 bases from V and 7 bases from J, with 13 bases between. The CDR3 here is CASSVGGRTFEAFF. The CDR3 DNA reads TGTGCCAGCAGCGTAGGTGGCAGAACCTTTGAAGCTTTCTTT.

The chain recombines TRBV28 with TRBJ1-5; tentatively, D is TRBD1 (5 bases). The CDR3 has 14 residues. Germline V gene lookup returns CDR1 MDHEN and CDR2 SYDVKM. The V gene lost 6 bases and the J gene lost 5 bases, with 14 bases spanning the gap. The CDR3 DNA follows: TGTGCCAGCAGGGAGGCGGGGCTTGATCAGCCCCAGCATTTT. Amino acids: CASREAGLDQPQHF.